This TCR beta chain was documented in a study of shared clonotypes between healthy human individuals. Findings and caveats of the study: The study drew on few donors, limiting represented genetic and exposure-history diversity. Sequencing depth was expected to affect clonotype sharing among donors. Even with large depth, rarefaction showed that sorted-subset sequencing was incomplete.

Turning to this clone: Its specificity is unknown.

Naive-designated CD8 cells lacked CD45RO, were positively enriched for CCR7, and omitted terminally differentiated effector memory CD45RA+ cells. Study donors comprised healthy, HIV-negative adults devoid of recent acute infection or vaccination. This CDR3 spans 15 amino acids. Trimming removed 5 bases at V and 2 bases at J, with 14 bases between. Germline CDR1 reads SGHAT; CDR2 reads FQNNGV. TCRdb's copy holds only in-frame clones and misses some; the assay was immunoSEQ multiplex PCR. The table records more than 2 million clones, approximately 94% of them present only once. Sequenced material: naive CD8+ T cells sorted from blood. The rearrangement joins TRBV11-2 to TRBJ2-3; D is uncertain. The clonotype comes from a man between 18 and 29 years old in good health. CDR3 sequence: CASSPSPGATDTQYF. As DNA, the CDR3 is TGTGCCAGCAGCCCGTCACCGGGCGCCACAGATACGCAGTATTTT.